These 3 T cell receptor beta chains originate from one sample sequenced in a study of shared clonotypes between healthy human individuals. Clones were read by immunoSEQ multiplex PCR, and TCRdb kept only the in-frame ones, dropping some. This sample has 2 million or so clones, with about 95% found just once. Naive CD8 isolation took CD45RO-negative cells positively selected for CCR7 and excluded terminally differentiated effector memory CD45RA+ cells. The sample taken for sequencing was naive CD8+ T cells sorted from blood. All receptors come from a young man in good health.

The chain joins TRBV29-1 to TRBJ2-1; 7 positions agree with TRBD1. Losses at the gene ends were 0 bases for V and 7 bases for J; bases not matched to a gene: 9. The CDR3 contains 15 residues. Germline-derived CDR1 and CDR2 are SQVTM and ANQGSEA. The CDR3 sequence: CSVEDLAGGENEQFF. CDR3 nucleotide sequence: TGCAGCGTTGAAGATTTGGCAGGGGGTGAAAATGAGCAGTTCTTC.

The chain carries TRBV6-6 and TRBJ2-7, with no clear D. Germline CDR1 reads MNHNY; CDR2 reads SVGAGI (reference sequence). CDR3 length: 15 residues. Trimming removed 0 bases at V and 2 bases at J, with 11 bases between. The CDR3 sequence is CASSYSNETPYEQYF. CDR3 coding DNA: TGTGCCAGCAGTTACTCGAACGAAACCCCCTACGAGCAGTACTTC.

This chain uses TRBV9 with TRBJ2-1; no reliable D call. Germline CDR1 and CDR2: SGDLS and YYNGEE. The germline V and J ends were trimmed by 0 bases and 4 bases, with 5 bases remaining between them. The CDR3 consists of 13 residues. DNA of the CDR3: TGTGCCAGCAGCGTAGATGAGTACAATGAGCAGTTCTTC. This sequence encodes CASSVDEYNEQFF.